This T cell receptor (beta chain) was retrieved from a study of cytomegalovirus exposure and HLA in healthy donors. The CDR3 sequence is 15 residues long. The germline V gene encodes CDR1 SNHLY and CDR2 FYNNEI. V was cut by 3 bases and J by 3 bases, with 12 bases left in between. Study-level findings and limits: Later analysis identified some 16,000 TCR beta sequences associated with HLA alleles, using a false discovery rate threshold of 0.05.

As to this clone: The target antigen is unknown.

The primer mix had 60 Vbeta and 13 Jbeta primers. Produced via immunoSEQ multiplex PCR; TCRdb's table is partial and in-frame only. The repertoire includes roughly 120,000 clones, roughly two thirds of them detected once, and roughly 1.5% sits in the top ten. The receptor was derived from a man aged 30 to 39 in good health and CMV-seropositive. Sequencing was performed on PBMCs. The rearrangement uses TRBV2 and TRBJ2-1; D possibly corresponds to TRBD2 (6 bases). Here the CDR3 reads CASSEEGPLYNEQFF. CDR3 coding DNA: TGTGCCAGCAGTGAGGAGGGCCCCCTCTACAATGAGCAGTTCTTC.